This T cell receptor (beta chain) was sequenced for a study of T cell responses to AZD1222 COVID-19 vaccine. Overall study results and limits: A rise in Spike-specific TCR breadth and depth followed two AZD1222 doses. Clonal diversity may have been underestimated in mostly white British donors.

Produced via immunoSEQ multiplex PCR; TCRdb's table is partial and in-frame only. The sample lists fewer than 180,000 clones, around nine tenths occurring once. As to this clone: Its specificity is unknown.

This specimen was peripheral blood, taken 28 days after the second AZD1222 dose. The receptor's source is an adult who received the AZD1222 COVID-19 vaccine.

CDR3 DNA: TGCGCCAGCAGTGAATGGACTAGTAGTTCCTACGAGCAGTACTTC. Amino acids: CASSEWTSSSYEQYF. The rearrangement links TRBV10-2 to TRBJ2-7, with 7 nucleotides matching TRBD2. CDR1 and CDR2 (germline): WSHSY, SAAADI. V was clipped by 3 bases and J by 1 base; unmatched bases: 6. The CDR3 runs to 15 residues.